This TCR beta chain was observed in a study of T cells in Graves' hyperthyroidism and ophthalmopathy. Stable disease denoted Graves' hyperthyroidism without ophthalmopathy progression within 18 months. With a duration under 2 months, the hyperthyroidism was newly diagnosed in patients aged 18 to 65. The PBMCs were taken from approximately 9.7 ml of fresh peripheral blood. This clonotype was picked up many times. Its antigen is unknown. Findings and caveats of the study: Most thyroid clonotypes that were expanded above 0.001 also turned up in blood.

From RNA transcripts, TCR beta CDR3 regions were amplified. TCR CDR3 regions were first amplified by RT-PCR with HTBI primers. TCRdb re-analysed the multiplex PCR reads in MiXCR, keeping a single row per CDR3 protein. This sample has hundreds of thousands of distinct CDR3 sequences; approximately 14% occur once, and the top ten carry around 7.7%. The specimen was blood. The sequence derives from a woman under 30 with Graves' hyperthyroidism.

CDR3 nucleotides: TGCAGTGCTAGAGATTCCGACCGGGACAGCTATGGCTACACCTTC. As protein: CSARDSDRDSYGYTF. This chain connects TRBV20-1 to TRBJ1-2; 7 bases map to TRBD1. Germline CDR1 is DFQATT and CDR2 is SNEGSKA (reference sequence). This CDR3 is built from 15 residues. V shed 0 bases, J shed 4 bases, and the junction held 8 bases outside the gene matches.